This T cell receptor beta chain is from a study of T cell clonality in common variable immunodeficiency. Study results and caveats: Authors noted CVID clonality's cause needs subpopulation repertoire sequencing. In common variable immunodeficiency, TCR beta chains reportedly carried fewer deletions and N-nucleotide insertions.

This clone came up a few times. Its antigen is not identified. The CDR3 extends 3 residues past the end of the read, so its final part is completed from the germline J gene. Per the germline V gene, CDR1 is SGHRS and CDR2 is YFSETQ. CDR3 length: 14 residues. Losses at the gene ends were 4 bases for V and 3 bases for J; bases not matched to a gene: 6. Control and CVID samples contributed equal amounts of genomic DNA. Data came from immunoSEQ multiplex PCR; TCRdb stores just in-frame clones and leaves some out. The sample yields 15,000 to 20,000 clones, without any singletons. No CVID subject was ill or on immunomodulatory drugs when sampled.

The sequenced sample consisted of peripheral blood mononuclear cells. The V gene is TRBV5-1, the J gene TRBJ2-7, with TRBD2 matching over 8 bases. This TCR was sampled from a human donor with common variable immunodeficiency. CDR3 DNA, as far as it was read: TGCGCCAGCAGCACTCGGGGGGGCGGCTACGAG. The encoded protein is CASSTRGGGYE. The full CDR3 reads CASSTRGGGYEQYF.